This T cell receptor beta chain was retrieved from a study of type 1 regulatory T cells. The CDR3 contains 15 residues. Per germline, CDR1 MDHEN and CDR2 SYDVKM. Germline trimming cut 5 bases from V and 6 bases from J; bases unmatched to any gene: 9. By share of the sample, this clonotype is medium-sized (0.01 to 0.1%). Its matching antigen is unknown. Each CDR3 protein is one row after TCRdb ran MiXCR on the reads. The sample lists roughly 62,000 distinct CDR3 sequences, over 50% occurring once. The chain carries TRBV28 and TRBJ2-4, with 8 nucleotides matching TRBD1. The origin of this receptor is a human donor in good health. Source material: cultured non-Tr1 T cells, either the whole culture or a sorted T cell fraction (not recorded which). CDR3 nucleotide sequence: TGTGCCAGCAGTCCTCCCGGGACAGGACGAAACATTCAGTACTTC. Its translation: CASSPPGTGRNIQYF.